Here is one T cell receptor (beta chain) with its context. The CDR3 runs 17 residues. The V gene's germline CDR1 is MNHNS and CDR2 SASEGT. V was trimmed by 1 base and J by 2 bases, leaving 15 bases between them. Specified time point: late sampling 161 to 241 days after vaccination in a few convalescent patients. PCR positivity dates ran from March to December 2020, preceding US Alpha, Beta and Delta variants. A single record per CDR3 protein comes from TCRdb applying MiXCR to the PCR reads. The sample consists of over 25,000 distinct CDR3 sequences, approximately 53% of them appearing once. This entry comes from a study of vaccination and CD4 T cells after COVID-19. Study-wide background: The convalescents, six males and four females, included two who were Hispanic.

This chain connects TRBV6-1 to TRBJ1-5; D not certain. This clonotype was sampled from a human donor who had recovered from COVID-19. The sample in question was CD4+ T cells from blood, obtained about 7 months after SARS-CoV-2 vaccination. The CDR3 is CASSEDRFERGNQPQHF. The CDR3 DNA sequence: TGTGCCAGCAGTGAAGATAGGTTCGAGCGTGGCAATCAGCCCCAGCATTTT.